The 32 T cell receptor beta chains reported below all come from one sample, sequenced in a study of T cells of healthy individuals. TCRdb reprocessed the 5' RACE reads with MiXCR, giving one entry per CDR3 protein. Of around 98,000 distinct CDR3 sequences listed, roughly 18% are singletons. These receptors were obtained from a human donor in good health.

This clonotype was detected many times. This rearrangement joins TRBV27 to TRBJ2-7, with a tentative D call TRBD1 (6 bases). V was shortened by 5 bases and J by 0 bases, with 17 bases between the two germline ends. In germline, CDR1 is MNHEY, CDR2 SMNVEV (reference sequence). The CDR3 spans 16 residues. In DNA form, the CDR3 reads TGTGCCAGCAGTCCACGAGGGGGTACTAGCTCCTACGAGCAGTACTTC. Translated, it gives CASSPRGGTSSYEQYF.

This clonotype was seen a handful of times. The CDR3 is CSVSSVANYGYTF. The DNA for the CDR3 is TGCAGCGTGTCGTCAGTCGCTAACTATGGCTACACCTTC. The chain carries TRBV29-1 and TRBJ1-2, with D unclear. This CDR3 spans 13 amino acids. CDR1 is SQVTM and CDR2 is ANQGSEA in the germline V gene. Trimming shortened V by 6 bases and J by 0 bases, and 11 bases separated the two germline ends.

This clonotype was observed many times. The gene calls are TRBV6-2 or TRBV6-3 and TRBJ2-3; D perhaps matches TRBD2 (6 bases). The germline V gene encodes CDR1 MNHEY and CDR2 SVGEGT. The V end lost 4 bases, the J end lost 2 bases, and 13 bases lay between the germline ends. The CDR3 runs 15 residues. The CDR3 here is CASSLLADYTDTQYF. The CDR3 DNA sequence: TGTGCCAGCAGTTTGTTAGCGGATTACACAGATACGCAGTATTTT.

The chain carries TRBV15 and TRBJ2-7; D is uncertain. The germline gives CDR1 LNHNV, CDR2 YYDKDF (reference sequence). The CDR3 is 14 amino acids. Trimming cost V 1 base and J 5 bases, with 12 bases left between them. For the CDR3, the DNA is TGTGCCACCAGCAGAGGTAGCAATCGAAACGAGCAGTACTTC. This gives the protein CATSRGSNRNEQYF. Full variable domain (missing parts from reference TRBV15 and TRBJ2-7): DAMVIQNPRYQVTQFGKPVTLSCSQTLNHNVMYWYQQKSSQAPKLLFHYYDKDFNNEADTPDNFQSRRPNTSFCFLDIRSPGLGDTAMYLCATSRGSNRNEQYFGPGTRLTVT.

This clonotype occurred many times. The V and J genes are TRBV7-9 and TRBJ2-7; 7 bases fit TRBD2. The junction had 4 bases not matched to a gene; V was cut back by 5 bases and J by 3 bases. CDR3 length: 13 residues. Per the germline V gene, CDR1 is SEHNR and CDR2 is FQNEAQ (reference sequence). The CDR3 protein is CASSRSGRYEQYF. Written as DNA, the CDR3 is TGTGCCAGCAGCCGTAGCGGGCGCTACGAGCAGTACTTC.

The sample holds a few counts of this clonotype. The rearrangement links TRBV6-2 or TRBV6-3 to TRBJ1-5, with D possibly matching TRBD1 (6 bases). Per germline, CDR1 MNHEY and CDR2 SVGEGT. Trimming took off 5 bases at V and 9 bases at J, with 17 bases between the two ends. The CDR3 has 14 amino acids. The CDR3 nucleotides are TGTGCCAGCAGTCGGACAGTGCCCCATTGGCCCCAGCATTTT. Translated, it gives CASSRTVPHWPQHF.

This clonotype appeared a few times. The V gene is TRBV29-1, the J gene TRBJ2-3; no firm D call. The germline V gene encodes CDR1 SQVTM and CDR2 ANQGSEA. The germline V and J ends were trimmed by 4 bases and 2 bases, with 4 bases remaining between them. The CDR3 runs to 11 residues. CDR3 residues: CSVGDTDTQYF. The CDR3 DNA reads as TGCAGCGTTGGGGACACAGATACGCAGTATTTT.

The V gene is TRBV20-1, the J gene TRBJ2-1; possible D gene TRBD2, 6 bases. The CDR3 sequence is 15 residues long. Germline V gene data show CDR1 as DFQATT and CDR2 as SNEGSKA (reference sequence). V was clipped by 3 bases and J by 2 bases, with 14 bases between them. The CDR3 DNA is TGCAGTGCTAGGGAAACGGGAGACGCCTACAATGAGCAGTTCTTC. Encoded protein: CSARETGDAYNEQFF.

The rearrangement uses TRBV7-2 and TRBJ2-1; D is undetermined. The CDR3 consists of 17 residues. Between the trimmed V and J ends, which lost 1 base and 3 bases, there was a span of 16 bases. CDR1 SGHTA and CDR2 FQGNSA come from the germline V gene. The CDR3 loop reads CASSLVSTRANYNEQFF. The CDR3 nucleotides read TGTGCCAGCAGCTTAGTCTCCACTCGCGCGAACTACAATGAGCAGTTCTTC. The full variable domain, its missing parts supplied by reference TRBV7-2 and TRBJ2-1, is GAGVSQSPSNKVTEKGKDVELRCDPISGHTALYWYRQSLGQGLEFLIYFQGNSAPDKSGLPSDRFSAERTGGSVSTLTIQRTQQEDSAVYLCASSLVSTRANYNEQFFGPGTRLTVL.

This clonotype has just a few counts. The chain has TRBV7-3 and TRBJ2-3; no reliable D call. V was shortened by 0 bases and J by 4 bases, with 11 bases between the two germline ends. Germline CDR1 and CDR2: SGHTA and FQGTGA. There are 15 residues in the CDR3. The CDR3 sequence: CASSLTGRAADTQYF. CDR3 nucleotide sequence: TGTGCCAGCAGCTTAACGGGTAGGGCGGCAGATACGCAGTATTTT.

This clonotype was detected ten times or more. The chain recombines TRBV5-1 with TRBJ2-4; a possible D gene is TRBD2 (5 bases). Trimming shortened V by 0 bases and J by 8 bases, and 15 bases separated the two germline ends. The germline V gene encodes CDR1 SGHRS and CDR2 YFSETQ. The CDR3 spans 15 residues. The CDR3 loop reads CASSLASFGEDIQYF. The CDR3 DNA follows: TGCGCCAGCAGCTTGGCATCCTTCGGGGAAGACATTCAGTACTTC.

The chain employs TRBV11-3 and TRBJ2-5; TRBD1 agrees at 7 bases. Trimming at V came to 5 bases and at J to 4 bases, leaving 10 bases not matched to a gene. The CDR3 sequence is 15 residues long. Germline loops: CDR1 SGHNT, CDR2 YENEEA. For the CDR3, the DNA is TGTGCCAGCAGCCTCAAACAGACAGGGCGAGAGACCCAGTACTTC. It codes for CASSLKQTGRETQYF.

In its sample, this clonotype was seen a few times. The chain couples TRBV20-1 to TRBJ1-5; tentatively, D is TRBD1 (6 bases). The germline gives CDR1 DFQATT, CDR2 SNEGSKA (reference sequence). The CDR3 has 12 amino acids. Trimming took off 4 bases at V and 9 bases at J, with 13 bases between the two ends. The CDR3: CSANKQGSPQHF. CDR3 sequence (DNA): TGCAGTGCTAACAAACAGGGCTCGCCCCAGCATTTT.

The gene calls are TRBV7-1 and TRBJ2-6, with D uncertain. TRBV7-1 is flagged as an ORF with uncertain function. The CDR3 runs to 15 residues. V was cut by 2 bases and J by 0 bases, with 5 bases left in between. CDR3 nucleotides: TGTGCCAGCAGCTCACAGCTCTCTGGGGCCAACGTCCTGACTTTC. This translates into CASSSQLSGANVLTF.

This clonotype was detected ten times or more. V is TRBV6-5 and J is TRBJ1-2; D remains unclear. The CDR3 extends over 16 amino acids. V was shortened by 2 bases and J by 4 bases, with 17 bases between the two germline ends. Looked up from germline, CDR1 is MNHEY and CDR2 is SVGAGI. The CDR3 nucleotides read TGTGCCAGCAGTTACGACCCTACCAATCGGGGCTATGGCTACACCTTC. Encoded protein: CASSYDPTNRGYGYTF.

Ten or more counts support this clonotype. The chain couples TRBV2 to TRBJ2-7; 8 bases agree with TRBD1. V lost 8 bases, J lost 3 bases, and 0 bases stayed unmatched. There are 11 residues in the CDR3. Germline V gene lookup returns CDR1 SNHLY and CDR2 FYNNEI. CDR3 nucleotides: TGTGCCAGCGGACAGGGCTACGAGCAGTACTTC. Translation: CASGQGYEQYF.

The CDR3 is CASSLAGGMVQFF. The CDR3 region has the DNA TGTGCCAGCAGCTTAGCTGGGGGAATGGTGCAGTTCTTC. The chain uses TRBV7-9 and TRBJ2-1; D may correspond to TRBD1 or TRBD2 (5 bases each). With 0 bases removed from V and 12 bases from J, the gap between germline ends came to 12 bases. Looked up from germline, CDR1 is SEHNR and CDR2 is FQNEAQ (reference sequence). The CDR3 runs 13 residues.

The chain joins TRBV9 to TRBJ2-3, with D perhaps matching TRBD2 (6 bases). The germline V and J ends were trimmed by 1 base and 1 base, with 13 bases remaining between them. Per the germline V gene, CDR1 is SGDLS and CDR2 is YYNGEE. The CDR3 contains 16 residues. CDR3 in DNA: TGTGCCAGCAGCGTAACCGGGACTTTGCGCACAGATACGCAGTATTTT. Protein sequence: CASSVTGTLRTDTQYF.

In regard to this clonotype: One end of the junction does not line up with germline, which may come from a read error. The CDR3 spells CASSPGQGVLF. For the CDR3, the DNA is TGTGCCAGCAGTCCAGGACAGGGGGTCCTCTTC. The rearrangement uses TRBV12-3 or TRBV12-4 and TRBJ2-7, with 10 bases identical to TRBD1. The CDR3 length is 11 residues.

This chain connects TRBV6-5 to TRBJ2-2; TRBD1 might be the D (6 bases). V was clipped by 0 bases and J by 5 bases, with 13 bases between them. Germline V gives CDR1 MNHEY, CDR2 SVGAGI. This CDR3 has 16 residues. The CDR3 protein is CASSYSWGPGTGELFF. The CDR3 DNA sequence: TGTGCCAGCAGTTACTCTTGGGGGCCGGGGACCGGGGAGCTGTTTTTT.

This clonotype was recorded at least ten times. The rearrangement joins TRBV19 to TRBJ2-5; a possible D gene is TRBD1 (5 bases). The length of the CDR3 is 13 residues. Trimming left V 1 base short and J 5 bases short, with 8 bases between. Germline V lookup: CDR1 LNHDA, CDR2 SQIVND (reference sequence). For the CDR3, the DNA is TGTGCCAGTAGTATAGGGGGCCGGGAGACCCAGTACTTC. As protein: CASSIGGRETQYF.

This clonotype occurred many times. This chain joins TRBV20-1 and TRBJ1-1; possible D gene TRBD1, 5 bases. V dropped 0 bases and J dropped 5 bases, with 16 bases sitting between them. Germline V gene lookup returns CDR1 DFQATT and CDR2 SNEGSKA (reference sequence). There are 15 residues in the CDR3. The CDR3 spells CSARDGGGVRTEAFF. The CDR3 coding sequence is TGCAGTGCTAGAGATGGGGGAGGAGTTAGAACTGAAGCTTTCTTT.

This clonotype turned up a few times. The chain couples TRBV4-2 to TRBJ2-5, with TRBD1 matching over 9 bases. Germline values: CDR1 LGHNA, CDR2 YNFKEQ. The CDR3 totals 15 residues. V shed 3 bases, J shed 2 bases, and the junction held 4 bases outside the gene matches. CDR3 residues: CASSQNRGQQETQYF. The CDR3 nucleotides read TGTGCCAGCAGCCAGAACAGGGGGCAACAAGAGACCCAGTACTTC.

This clonotype was observed at least ten times. DNA for the CDR3: TGTGCCAGCAGTTATGTACTAGCGGGACGCGAGCAGTACTTC. Protein: CASSYVLAGREQYF. J is TRBJ2-7 and V is TRBV6-5; TRBD2 agrees at 10 bases. The V and J ends lost 3 bases and 6 bases, in that order; junction bases with no gene match: 5. Germline V CDR1 and CDR2: MNHEY, SVGAGI. The CDR3 totals 14 residues.

This clonotype was detected many times. The chain links TRBV28 to TRBJ1-4; TRBD1 aligns across 8 bases. The CDR3 is 14 amino acids. Germline CDR1 and CDR2: MDHEN and SYDVKM. V gave up 4 bases and J gave up 5 bases; unmatched junction bases: 3. The CDR3 loop is CASSYRGGNEKLFF. The CDR3 DNA reads TGTGCCAGCAGTTACAGGGGGGGAAATGAAAAACTGTTTTTT.

The rearrangement uses TRBV29-1 and TRBJ1-4; D remains ambiguous. CDR1 and CDR2 from the germline V gene are SQVTM and ANQGSEA. The V and J ends lost 7 bases and 0 bases respectively, with 12 bases between them. The CDR3 extends over 14 amino acids. The CDR3 here is CSALLTATNEKLFF. CDR3 nucleotide sequence: TGCAGCGCCCTTTTGACGGCAACTAATGAAAAACTGTTTTTT. Supplemented by reference TRBV29-1 and TRBJ1-4, the full variable domain reads SAVISQKPSRDICQRGTSLTIQCQVDSQVTMMFWYRQQPGQSLTLIATANQGSEATYESGFVIDKFPISRPNLTFSTLTVSNMSPEDSSIYLCSALLTATNEKLFFGSGTQLSVL.

This clonotype was found a few times. V gene TRBV7-9 combines with J gene TRBJ1-1; D not certain. With 6 bases removed from V and 11 bases from J, the gap between germline ends came to 19 bases. From germline, CDR1 is SEHNR and CDR2 FQNEAQ (reference sequence). The CDR3 is 13 residues long. The CDR3 protein is CASSSSQNGWAFF. The CDR3 DNA reads as TGTGCCAGCAGTTCTAGCCAGAATGGTTGGGCTTTCTTT.

This chain links TRBV4-2 with TRBJ2-3, with 9 bases lining up with TRBD1. The V segment lost 0 bases and the J segment 5 bases; nucleotides outside the gene matches: 3. The CDR3 runs to 15 residues. CDR1 LGHNA and CDR2 YNFKEQ come from the germline V gene. The CDR3 DNA follows: TGTGCCAGCAGCCAAGATTGGACAGGGGAAGATACGCAGTATTTT. Translating it yields CASSQDWTGEDTQYF.

On this clonotype: A read error may be the cause here, since a much bigger clone is one base away. The chain employs TRBV20-1 and TRBJ2-7, with D unclear. Looked up from germline, CDR1 is DFQATT and CDR2 is SNEGSKA (reference sequence). This CDR3 spans 14 amino acids. The CDR3 sequence: CSAPRWVSSYERYF. The CDR3 bases are TGCAGTGCTCCCCGCTGGGTAAGCTCCTACGAGCGGTACTTC.

This clonotype has just one count. The chain uses TRBV5-1 and TRBJ1-2, with D possibly matching TRBD1 (5 bases). Trimming shortened V by 0 bases and J by 10 bases, and 16 bases separated the two germline ends. CDR3 length: 14 amino acids. Per the germline V gene, CDR1 is SGHRS and CDR2 is YFSETQ. Written as DNA, the CDR3 is TGCGCCAGCAGCTTGGACAGGACCGCGAGGGACTACACCTTC. Residues: CASSLDRTARDYTF.

The rearrangement links TRBV28 to TRBJ2-1; 16 bases are a match to TRBD2. There are 15 residues in the CDR3. Germline V gene sequence: CDR1 MDHEN, CDR2 SYDVKM. The junction had 7 bases not matched to a gene; V was cut back by 5 bases and J by 12 bases. The CDR3 protein is CASSQPGLAGGGQFF. In nucleotides, the CDR3 is TGTGCCAGCAGTCAACCGGGACTAGCGGGAGGGGGGCAGTTCTTC.

The J gene is TRBJ1-5, the V gene TRBV5-5, with TRBD1 matching 7 bases. The CDR3 length is 16 residues. Germline V gene data show CDR1 as SGHKS and CDR2 as YYEKEE (reference sequence). Trimming at V came to 4 bases and at J to 0 bases, leaving 7 bases not matched to a gene. CDR3 residues: CASSGGTANSNQPQHF. CDR3 DNA: TGTGCCAGCAGCGGGGGGACAGCTAATAGCAATCAGCCCCAGCATTTT.